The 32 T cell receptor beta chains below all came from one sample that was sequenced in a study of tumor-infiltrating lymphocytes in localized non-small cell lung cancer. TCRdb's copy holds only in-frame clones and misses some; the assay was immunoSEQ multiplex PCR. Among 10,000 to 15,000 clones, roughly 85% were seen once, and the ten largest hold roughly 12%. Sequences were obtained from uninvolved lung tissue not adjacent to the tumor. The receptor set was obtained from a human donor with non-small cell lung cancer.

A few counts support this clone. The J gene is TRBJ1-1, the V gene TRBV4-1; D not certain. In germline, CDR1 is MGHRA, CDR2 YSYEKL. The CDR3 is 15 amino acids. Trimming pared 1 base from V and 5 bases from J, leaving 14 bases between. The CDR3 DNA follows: TGCGCCAGCAGCCAAGCTGGTTTTACTGTGACTGAAGCTTTCTTT. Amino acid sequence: CASSQAGFTVTEAFF.

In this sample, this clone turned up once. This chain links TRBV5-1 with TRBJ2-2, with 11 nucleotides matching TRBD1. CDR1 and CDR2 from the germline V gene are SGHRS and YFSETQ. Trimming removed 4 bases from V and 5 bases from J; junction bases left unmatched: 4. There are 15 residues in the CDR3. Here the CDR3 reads CASSPGQGGTGELFF. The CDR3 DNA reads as TGCGCCAGCAGCCCGGGACAGGGGGGGACCGGGGAGCTGTTTTTT.

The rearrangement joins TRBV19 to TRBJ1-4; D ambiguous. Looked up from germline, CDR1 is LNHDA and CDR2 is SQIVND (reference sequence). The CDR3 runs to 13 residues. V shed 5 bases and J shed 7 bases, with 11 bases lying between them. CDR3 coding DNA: TGTGCCAGTAGTTTCGGGGAGGGTGAAAAACTGTTTTTT. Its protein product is CASSFGEGEKLFF.

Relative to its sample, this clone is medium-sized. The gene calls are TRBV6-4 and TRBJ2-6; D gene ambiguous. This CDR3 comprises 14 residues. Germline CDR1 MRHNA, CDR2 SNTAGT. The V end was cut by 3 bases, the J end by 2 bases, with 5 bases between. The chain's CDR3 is CASSESTGANVLTF. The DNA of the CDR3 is TGTGCCAGCAGTGAAAGCACTGGGGCCAACGTCCTGACTTTC.

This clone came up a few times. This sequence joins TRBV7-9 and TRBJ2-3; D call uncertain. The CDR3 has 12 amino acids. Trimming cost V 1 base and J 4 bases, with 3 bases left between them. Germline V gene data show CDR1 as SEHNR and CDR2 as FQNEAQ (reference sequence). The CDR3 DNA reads TGTGCCAGCAGCTTAGTTTCAGATACGCAGTATTTT. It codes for CASSLVSDTQYF.

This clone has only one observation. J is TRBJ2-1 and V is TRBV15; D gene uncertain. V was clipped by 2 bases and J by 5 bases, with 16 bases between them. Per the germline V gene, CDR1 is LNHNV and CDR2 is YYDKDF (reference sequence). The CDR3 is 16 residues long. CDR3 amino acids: CATSRPTPLADNEQFF. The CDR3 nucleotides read TGTGCCACCAGCAGACCTACTCCTTTGGCCGACAATGAGCAGTTCTTC.

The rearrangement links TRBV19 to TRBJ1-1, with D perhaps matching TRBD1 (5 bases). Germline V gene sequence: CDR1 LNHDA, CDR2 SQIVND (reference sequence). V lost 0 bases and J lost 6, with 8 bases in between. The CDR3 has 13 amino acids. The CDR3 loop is CASSIDRQSEAFF. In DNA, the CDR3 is TGTGCCAGTAGTATAGATAGACAGTCTGAAGCTTTCTTT. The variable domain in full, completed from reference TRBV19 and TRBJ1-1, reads DGGITQSPKYLFRKEGQNVTLSCEQNLNHDAMYWYRQDPGQGLRLIYYSQIVNDFQKGDIAEGYSVSREKKESFPLTVTSAQKNPTAFYLCASSIDRQSEAFFGQGTRLTVV.

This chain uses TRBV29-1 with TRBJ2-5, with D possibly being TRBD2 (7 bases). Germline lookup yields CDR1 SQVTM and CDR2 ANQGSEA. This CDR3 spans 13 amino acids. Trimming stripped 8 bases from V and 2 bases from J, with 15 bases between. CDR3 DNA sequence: TGCAGCACGAGGGGGGGGGTTCAAGAGACCCAGTACTTC. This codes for CSTRGGVQETQYF. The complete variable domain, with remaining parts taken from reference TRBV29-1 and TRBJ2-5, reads SAVISQKPSRDICQRGTSLTIQCQVDSQVTMMFWYRQQPGQSLTLIATANQGSEATYESGFVIDKFPISRPNLTFSTLTVSNMSPEDSSIYLCSTRGGVQETQYFGPGTRLLVL.

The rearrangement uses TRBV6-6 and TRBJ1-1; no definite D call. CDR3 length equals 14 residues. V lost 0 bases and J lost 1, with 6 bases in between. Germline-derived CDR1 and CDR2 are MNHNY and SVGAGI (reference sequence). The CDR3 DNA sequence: TGTGCCAGCAGTTACTCGAAAAGGAACACTGAAGCTTTCTTT. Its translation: CASSYSKRNTEAFF.

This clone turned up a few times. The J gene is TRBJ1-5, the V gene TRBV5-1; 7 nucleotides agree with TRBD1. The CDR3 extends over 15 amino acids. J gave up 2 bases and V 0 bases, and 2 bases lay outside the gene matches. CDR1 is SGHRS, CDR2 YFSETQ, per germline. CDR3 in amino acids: CASSLAGQGNQPQHF. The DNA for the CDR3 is TGCGCCAGCAGCTTGGCAGGACAGGGCAATCAGCCCCAGCATTTT.

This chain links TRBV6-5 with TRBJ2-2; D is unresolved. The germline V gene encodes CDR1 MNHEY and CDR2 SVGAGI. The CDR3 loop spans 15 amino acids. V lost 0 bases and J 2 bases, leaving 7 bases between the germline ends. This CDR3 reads CASSYSYRNTGELFF. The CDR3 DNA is TGTGCCAGCAGTTACTCATATAGAAACACCGGGGAGCTGTTTTTT.

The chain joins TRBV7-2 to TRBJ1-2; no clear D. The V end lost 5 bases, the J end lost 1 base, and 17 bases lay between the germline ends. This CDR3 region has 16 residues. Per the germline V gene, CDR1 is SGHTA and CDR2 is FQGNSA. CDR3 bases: TGTGCCAGCAGCCCCTATACCCCCAGAGGTAACTATGGCTACACCTTC. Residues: CASSPYTPRGNYGYTF. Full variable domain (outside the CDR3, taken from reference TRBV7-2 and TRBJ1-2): GAGVSQSPSNKVTEKGKDVELRCDPISGHTALYWYRQSLGQGLEFLIYFQGNSAPDKSGLPSDRFSAERTGGSVSTLTIQRTQQEDSAVYLCASSPYTPRGNYGYTFGSGTRLTVV.

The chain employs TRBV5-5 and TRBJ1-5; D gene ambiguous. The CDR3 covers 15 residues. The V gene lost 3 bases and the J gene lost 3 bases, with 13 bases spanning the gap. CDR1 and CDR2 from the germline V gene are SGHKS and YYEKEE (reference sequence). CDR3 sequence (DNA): TGTGCCAGCAGCTCCGCGGGGAGGGACAATCAGCCCCAGCATTTT. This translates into CASSSAGRDNQPQHF.

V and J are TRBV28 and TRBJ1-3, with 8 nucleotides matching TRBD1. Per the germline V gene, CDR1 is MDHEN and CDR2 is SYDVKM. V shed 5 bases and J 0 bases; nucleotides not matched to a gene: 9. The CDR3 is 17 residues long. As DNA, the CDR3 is TGTGCCAGCAGTCTCCACAGGGGGTTCAGCTCTGGAAACACCATATATTTT. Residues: CASSLHRGFSSGNTIYF. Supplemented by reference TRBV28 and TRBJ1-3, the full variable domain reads DVKVTQSSRYLVKRTGEKVFLECVQDMDHENMFWYRQDPGLGLRLIYFSYDVKMKEKGDIPEGYSVSREKKERFSLILESASTNQTSMYLCASSLHRGFSSGNTIYFGEGSWLTVV.

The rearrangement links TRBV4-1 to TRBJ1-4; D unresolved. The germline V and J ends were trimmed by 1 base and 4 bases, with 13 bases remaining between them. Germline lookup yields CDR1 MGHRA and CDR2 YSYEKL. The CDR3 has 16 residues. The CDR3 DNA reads TGCGCCAGCAGCCAAGGTCGTAGCGCAGATAATGAAAAACTGTTTTTT. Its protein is CASSQGRSADNEKLFF.

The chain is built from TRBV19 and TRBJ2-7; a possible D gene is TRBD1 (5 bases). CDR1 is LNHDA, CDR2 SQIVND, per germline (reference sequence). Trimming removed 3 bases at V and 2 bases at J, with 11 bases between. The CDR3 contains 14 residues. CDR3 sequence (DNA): TGTGCCAGTAGTATGGGGCCTCCCCCCTACGAGCAGTACTTC. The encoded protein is CASSMGPPPYEQYF.

CDR3 region: CASSEIGQGNSPLHF. CDR3 coding DNA: TGTGCCAGCAGTGAAATTGGGCAGGGTAATTCACCCCTCCACTTT. The V call is TRBV2, the J call TRBJ1-6, with D possibly TRBD1 on 5 matching bases. V lost 2 bases and J lost 6, with 11 bases in between. CDR3 length: 15 amino acids. The germline gives CDR1 SNHLY, CDR2 FYNNEI.

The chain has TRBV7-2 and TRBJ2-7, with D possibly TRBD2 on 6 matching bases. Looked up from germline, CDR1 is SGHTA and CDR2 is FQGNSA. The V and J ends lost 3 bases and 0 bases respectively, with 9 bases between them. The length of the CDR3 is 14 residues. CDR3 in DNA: TGTGCCAGCAGCTTTAACGGGGGCTCCTACGAGCAGTACTTC. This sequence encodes CASSFNGGSYEQYF.

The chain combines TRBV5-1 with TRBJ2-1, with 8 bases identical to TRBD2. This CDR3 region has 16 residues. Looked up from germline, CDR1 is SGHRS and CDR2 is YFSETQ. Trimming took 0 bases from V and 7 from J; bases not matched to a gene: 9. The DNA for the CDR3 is TGCGCCAGCAGCTTGGATGTCGGGGGGGCGCGAAATGAGCAGTTCTTC. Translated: CASSLDVGGARNEQFF.

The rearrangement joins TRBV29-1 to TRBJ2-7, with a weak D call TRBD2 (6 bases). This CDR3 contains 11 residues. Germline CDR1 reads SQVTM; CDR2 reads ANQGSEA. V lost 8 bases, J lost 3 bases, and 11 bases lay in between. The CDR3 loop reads CSHYGGYEQYF. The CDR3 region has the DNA TGCAGCCACTACGGGGGCTACGAGCAGTACTTC.

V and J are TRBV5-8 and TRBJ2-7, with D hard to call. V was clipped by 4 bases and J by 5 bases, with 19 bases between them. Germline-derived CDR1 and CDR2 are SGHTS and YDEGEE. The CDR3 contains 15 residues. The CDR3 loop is CASSPPEAARHEQYF. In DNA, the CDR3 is TGTGCCAGCAGCCCCCCAGAGGCGGCTAGACACGAGCAGTACTTC.

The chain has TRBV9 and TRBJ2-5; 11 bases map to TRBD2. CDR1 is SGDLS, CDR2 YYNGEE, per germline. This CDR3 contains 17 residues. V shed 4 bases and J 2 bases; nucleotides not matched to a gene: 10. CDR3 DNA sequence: TGTGCCAGCAGCCCTAGCAGACTAGCGGGGAGGCAAGAGACCCAGTACTTC. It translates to CASSPSRLAGRQETQYF.

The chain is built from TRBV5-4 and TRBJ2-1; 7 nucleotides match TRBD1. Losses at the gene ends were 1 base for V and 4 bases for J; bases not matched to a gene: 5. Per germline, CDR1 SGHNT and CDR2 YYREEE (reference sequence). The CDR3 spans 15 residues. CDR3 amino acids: CASSLWETGYNEQFF. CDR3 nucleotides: TGTGCCAGCAGCTTGTGGGAGACAGGGTACAATGAGCAGTTCTTC.

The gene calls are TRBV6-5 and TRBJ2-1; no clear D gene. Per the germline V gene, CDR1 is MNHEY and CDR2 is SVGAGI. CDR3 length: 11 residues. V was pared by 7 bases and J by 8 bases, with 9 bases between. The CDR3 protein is CASISGHEQFF. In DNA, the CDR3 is TGTGCCAGCATTTCAGGTCATGAGCAGTTCTTC.

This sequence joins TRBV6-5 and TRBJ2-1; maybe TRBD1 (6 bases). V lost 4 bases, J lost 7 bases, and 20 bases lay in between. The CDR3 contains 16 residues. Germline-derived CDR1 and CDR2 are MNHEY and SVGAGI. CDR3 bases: TGTGCCAGCAGTTCAGGACAGCGTAGCCTTCTTAATGAGCAGTTCTTC. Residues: CASSSGQRSLLNEQFF.

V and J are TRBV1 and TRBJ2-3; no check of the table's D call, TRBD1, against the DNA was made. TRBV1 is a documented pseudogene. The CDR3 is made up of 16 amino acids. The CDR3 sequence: CTSSPQAGQHTDTQYF. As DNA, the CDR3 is TGCACCAGCAGCCCTCAGGCTGGACAGCATACAGATACGCAGTATTTT.

The CDR3 reads CSAWDTEAFF. The CDR3 DNA reads TGCAGTGCGTGGGACACTGAAGCTTTCTTT. The chain couples TRBV20-1 to TRBJ1-1; D is unclear. Looked up from germline, CDR1 is DFQATT and CDR2 is SNEGSKA (reference sequence). The CDR3 totals 10 residues. The V end lost 6 bases, the J end lost 3 bases, and 5 bases lay between the germline ends.

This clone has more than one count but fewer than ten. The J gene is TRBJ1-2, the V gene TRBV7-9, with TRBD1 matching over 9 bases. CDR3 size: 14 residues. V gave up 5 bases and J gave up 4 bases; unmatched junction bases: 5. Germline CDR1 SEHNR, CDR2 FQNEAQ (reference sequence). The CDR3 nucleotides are TGTGCCAGCAGCGTCGGGACAGGGACCTATGGCTACACCTTC. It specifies CASSVGTGTYGYTF.

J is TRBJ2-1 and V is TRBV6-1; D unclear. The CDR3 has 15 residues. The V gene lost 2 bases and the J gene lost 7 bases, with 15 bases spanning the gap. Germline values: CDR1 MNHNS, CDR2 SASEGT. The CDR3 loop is CASSEWGKVGNEQFF. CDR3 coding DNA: TGTGCCAGCAGTGAATGGGGAAAGGTAGGGAATGAGCAGTTCTTC.

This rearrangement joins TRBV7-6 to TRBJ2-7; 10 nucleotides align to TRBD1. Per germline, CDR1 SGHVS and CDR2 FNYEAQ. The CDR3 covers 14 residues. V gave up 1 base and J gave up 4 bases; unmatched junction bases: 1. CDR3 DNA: TGTGCCAGCAGCTTAGGGGACAGGGGTTACGAGCAGTACTTC. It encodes CASSLGDRGYEQYF.

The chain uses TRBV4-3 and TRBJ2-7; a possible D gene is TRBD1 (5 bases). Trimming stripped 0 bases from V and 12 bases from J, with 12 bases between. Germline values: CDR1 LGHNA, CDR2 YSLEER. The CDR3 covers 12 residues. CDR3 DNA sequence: TGCGCCAGCAGCCAAGATCACAGGATCCTGTACTTC. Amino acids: CASSQDHRILYF.

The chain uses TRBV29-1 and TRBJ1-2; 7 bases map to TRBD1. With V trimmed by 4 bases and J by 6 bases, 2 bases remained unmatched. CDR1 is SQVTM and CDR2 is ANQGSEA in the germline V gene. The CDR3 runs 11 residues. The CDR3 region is CSVGQGNGYTF. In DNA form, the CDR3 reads TGCAGCGTTGGACAGGGAAATGGCTACACCTTC.